The 16 T cell receptor beta chains reported below all come from one sample, sequenced in a study of blood T cell repertoires in COVID-19. The repertoire was sequenced with immunoSEQ multiplex PCR; TCRdb's copy has only in-frame clones and lacks some. The data contain 360,000 or so clones, 89% of them singletons. The specimen sequenced was PBMCs or T cells enriched from blood (not recorded which). The receptors come from a woman between 25 and 40 years old who had recovered from COVID-19.

V gene TRBV30 combines with J gene TRBJ1-2, with D maybe TRBD1 (5 bases). The germline V and J ends were trimmed by 5 bases and 1 base, with 11 bases remaining between them. CDR1 GTSNPN and CDR2 SVGIG come from the germline V gene (reference sequence). This CDR3 has 13 residues. CDR3 residues: CAWSTGDNYGYTF. The CDR3 DNA follows: TGTGCCTGGTCTACAGGAGATAACTATGGCTACACCTTC.

The genes are TRBV19 and TRBJ2-5, with 13 bases matching TRBD2. Germline CDR1 reads LNHDA; CDR2 reads SQIVND (reference sequence). The CDR3 loop spans 15 amino acids. The ends lost 6 bases at V and 4 bases at J; junction bases unmatched: 5. The CDR3 DNA reads TGTGCCAGTAGGCGACTAGCGGGGGGCCTAGAGACCCAGTACTTC. This sequence encodes CASRRLAGGLETQYF.

The rearrangement joins TRBV11-2 to TRBJ2-2; D gene ambiguous. V shed 2 bases and J shed 4 bases, with 8 bases lying between them. This CDR3 spans 14 amino acids. Looked up from germline, CDR1 is SGHAT and CDR2 is FQNNGV. The CDR3 DNA reads as TGTGCCAGCAGCTTACTGTCCCTCACCGGGGAGCTGTTTTTT. Translating it yields CASSLLSLTGELFF. Supplemented by reference TRBV11-2 and TRBJ2-2, the full variable domain reads EAGVAQSPRYKIIEKRQSVAFWCNPISGHATLYWYQQILGQGPKLLIQFQNNGVVDDSQLPKDRFSAERLKGVDSTLKIQPAKLEDSAVYLCASSLLSLTGELFFGEGSRLTVL.

The chain joins TRBV9 to TRBJ2-1; 8 nucleotides agree with TRBD1. Germline CDR1 is SGDLS and CDR2 is YYNGEE. V lost 0 bases and J lost 14; bases outside the gene matches: 10. The CDR3 is 14 amino acids. The DNA for the CDR3 is TGTGCCAGCAGCGTAGACCCGACAGGGGAATTTGAGTTCTTC. Its translation: CASSVDPTGEFEFF.

This clone was detected once. The chain employs TRBV6-5 and TRBJ1-5; 7 bases align to TRBD1. CDR3 length: 15 residues. With 8 bases clipped from V and 3 bases from J, the junction kept 10 bases outside the gene matches. The germline CDR1 and CDR2 sequences are MNHEY and SVGAGI. The CDR3 loop reads CASHPGTANNQPQHF. DNA for the CDR3: TGTGCCAGCCATCCCGGGACAGCGAACAATCAGCCCCAGCATTTT.

J is TRBJ2-7 and V is TRBV28; 7 positions agree with TRBD2. From germline, CDR1 is MDHEN and CDR2 SYDVKM. There are 14 residues in the CDR3. With V trimmed by 6 bases and J by 4 bases, 9 bases remained unmatched. The DNA of the CDR3 is TGTGCCAGCAGAGCGGGGCTAGCAGCTTACGAGCAGTACTTC. As protein: CASRAGLAAYEQYF.

A remark on this clone: Other nucleotide sequences in the sample specify the same CDR3. This chain connects TRBV2 to TRBJ1-1; D call uncertain. Germline V gene data show CDR1 as SNHLY and CDR2 as FYNNEI. The CDR3 is 14 amino acids. V lost 0 bases and J lost 4, with 9 bases in between. The CDR3 DNA is TGTGCCAGCAGTGAAGCGCGGGGTGGCACTGAAGCTTTCTTT. Encoded protein: CASSEARGGTEAFF.

The chain links TRBV18 to TRBJ1-2; TRBD1 matches 8 bases. Germline loops: CDR1 KGHSH, CDR2 LQKENI. This CDR3 is 18 amino acids long. Trimming cost V 1 base and J 9 bases; bases outside gene matches: 19. The CDR3 DNA follows: TGTGCCAGCTCACCACTTAGTTCGAGGGGACAGGCGCCTAATCGCTACACCTTC. This gives the protein CASSPLSSRGQAPNRYTF.

V and J are TRBV7-9 and TRBJ2-7; the match to TRBD2 covers 12 bases. The length of the CDR3 is 16 residues. V lost 1 base to trimming and J lost 4 bases; unmatched junction nucleotides: 5. Germline V CDR1 and CDR2: SEHNR, FQNEAQ (reference sequence). The CDR3 sequence: CASSLGRLAGAYEQYF. The CDR3 nucleotides read TGTGCCAGCAGCTTAGGTCGACTAGCGGGAGCGTACGAGCAGTACTTC.

The chain carries TRBV9 and TRBJ2-7, with D perhaps matching TRBD2 (6 bases). The V and J ends lost 4 bases and 7 bases respectively, with 21 bases between them. CDR3 length: 15 amino acids. Germline-derived CDR1 and CDR2 are SGDLS and YYNGEE. DNA of the CDR3: TGTGCCAGCAGCTTCCTTGGGGACTGGGGGAATGAGCAGTACTTC. Residues: CASSFLGDWGNEQYF.

The rearrangement links TRBV5-4 to TRBJ2-5, with TRBD1 as a possible D gene (6 bases). V was shortened by 4 bases and J by 2 bases, with 12 bases between the two germline ends. CDR1 is SGHNT, CDR2 YYREEE, per germline (reference sequence). The CDR3 spans 14 residues. The CDR3 region has the DNA TGTGCCAGCAGCAGGGGGACGGAACAAGAGACCCAGTACTTC. This gives the protein CASSRGTEQETQYF.

The V and J genes are TRBV7-9 and TRBJ2-1; TRBD2 agrees at 11 bases. This CDR3 spans 14 amino acids. Germline CDR1 and CDR2: SEHNR and FQNEAQ (reference sequence). The J segment lost 13 bases and the V segment lost 4 bases, leaving 9 bases of the junction unmatched. The DNA for the CDR3 is TGTGCCAGCAGCTGGACTAGCGGGTGGGGCAACCAGTTCTTC. Its protein is CASSWTSGWGNQFF.

The rearrangement links TRBV18 to TRBJ1-1; TRBD1 might be the D (6 bases). This CDR3 spans 16 amino acids. From germline, CDR1 is KGHSH and CDR2 LQKENI. Trimming removed 3 bases at V and 0 bases at J, with 14 bases between. The CDR3 loop reads CASSPATGQLNTEAFF. The CDR3, as DNA: TGTGCCAGCTCACCGGCCACGGGACAACTGAACACTGAAGCTTTCTTT.

CDR3 DNA sequence: TGTGCCAGCACCAACAGGGATAATTCACCCCTCCACTTT. Translated, it gives CASTNRDNSPLHF. This rearrangement joins TRBV27 to TRBJ1-6; a possible D gene is TRBD1 (6 bases). Looked up from germline, CDR1 is MNHEY and CDR2 is SMNVEV (reference sequence). The V and J ends lost 7 bases and 5 bases respectively, with 9 bases between them. CDR3 length: 13 residues.

The V gene is TRBV9, the J gene TRBJ1-3; the D gene is possibly TRBD1 (6 bases). This CDR3 has 16 amino acids. V was pared by 0 bases and J by 0 bases, with 10 bases between. From germline, CDR1 is SGDLS and CDR2 YYNGEE. The CDR3 spells CASSVAGQYSGNTIYF. CDR3 in DNA: TGTGCCAGCAGCGTAGCCGGACAGTACTCTGGAAACACCATATATTTT.

A few counts support this clone. This sequence joins TRBV19 and TRBJ1-1; D is unclear. V lost 6 bases and J 3 bases, leaving 17 bases between the germline ends. Germline CDR1 and CDR2: LNHDA and SQIVND (reference sequence). This CDR3 contains 15 residues. The CDR3 bases are TGTGCCAGTAGCTACACTGGGCGGGCTTACACTGAAGCTTTCTTT. This gives the protein CASSYTGRAYTEAFF.